The entry that follows covers one T cell receptor beta chain sequence. Germline-derived CDR1 and CDR2 are SGHDT and YYEEEE. There are 15 residues in the CDR3. V shed 4 bases and J 7 bases; nucleotides not matched to a gene: 5. The sample belongs to a study of T cell changes during pregnancy in multiple sclerosis. Sequencing was performed with immunoSEQ multiplex PCR; in TCRdb, only in-frame clones are kept and a portion is missing. The repertoire has more than 90,000 clones, approximately 91% of them found once; the top ten carry about 2.9%. This chain joins TRBV5-6 and TRBJ2-7, with 16 positions matching TRBD2. The receptor's source is a female donor with multiple sclerosis, enrolled in a pregnancy study. The source material was peripheral blood, sampled in the second trimester of pregnancy. The DNA of the CDR3 is TGTGCCAGCAGCCCGGGACTAGCGGGAGGGTTTGAGCAGTACTTC. As protein: CASSPGLAGGFEQYF.